One and the same sample provided the 4 T cell receptor beta chains below, sequenced in a study of shared clonotypes between healthy human individuals. Some clones are missing from TCRdb's copy, which holds only in-frame ones; the method was immunoSEQ multiplex PCR. The sample lists about 360,000 clones; 70% to 75% were seen once. The sample consisted of memory CD4+ T cells sorted from blood. Subset denoted: CD45RA-negative fraction. Receptor source: a man aged 25 to 45 in good health.

V is TRBV28 and J is TRBJ2-5, with D uncertain. Germline V CDR1 and CDR2: MDHEN, SYDVKM. V lost 6 bases and J 2 bases, leaving 19 bases between the germline ends. The CDR3 runs to 16 residues. The CDR3 DNA follows: TGTGCCAGCAGCTGGAGCCCAGATCCCGTACAAGAGACCCAGTACTTC. This codes for CASSWSPDPVQETQYF.

This clone has only one observation. In DNA form, the CDR3 reads TGTGCCATCACGGAGTCCCGGGGGTACAATGAGCAGTTCTTC. Its protein product is CAITESRGYNEQFF. This chain connects TRBV28 to TRBJ2-1; possibly TRBD2 for D (6 bases). Trimming removed 10 bases from V and 4 bases from J, with 17 bases in between. Germline lookup yields CDR1 MDHEN and CDR2 SYDVKM. The CDR3 has 14 residues.

The rearrangement joins TRBV7-2 to TRBJ2-1; the match to TRBD1 covers 7 bases. The CDR3 totals 15 residues. The V segment lost 5 bases and the J segment 3 bases; nucleotides outside the gene matches: 7. CDR1 and CDR2 from the germline V gene are SGHTA and FQGNSA. The CDR3 DNA reads as TGTGCCAGCAGCCCCATCCCAGGGGGCTACAATGAGCAGTTCTTC. It codes for CASSPIPGGYNEQFF.

This clone was seen only once. The V call is TRBV5-1, the J call TRBJ2-3, with TRBD2 identical over 8 bases. Germline CDR1 SGHRS, CDR2 YFSETQ. V lost 4 bases to trimming and J lost 4 bases; unmatched junction nucleotides: 5. This CDR3 region has 14 residues. Here the CDR3 DNA reads TGCGCCAGCAGCACTAGCGGTGGATCAGATACGCAGTATTTT. This sequence encodes CASSTSGGSDTQYF. Full variable domain (rest looked up from reference TRBV5-1 and TRBJ2-3): KAGVTQTPRYLIKTRGQQVTLSCSPISGHRSVSWYQQTPGQGLQFLFEYFSETQRNKGNFPGRFSGRQFSNSRSEMNVSTLELGDSALYLCASSTSGGSDTQYFGPGTRLTVL.